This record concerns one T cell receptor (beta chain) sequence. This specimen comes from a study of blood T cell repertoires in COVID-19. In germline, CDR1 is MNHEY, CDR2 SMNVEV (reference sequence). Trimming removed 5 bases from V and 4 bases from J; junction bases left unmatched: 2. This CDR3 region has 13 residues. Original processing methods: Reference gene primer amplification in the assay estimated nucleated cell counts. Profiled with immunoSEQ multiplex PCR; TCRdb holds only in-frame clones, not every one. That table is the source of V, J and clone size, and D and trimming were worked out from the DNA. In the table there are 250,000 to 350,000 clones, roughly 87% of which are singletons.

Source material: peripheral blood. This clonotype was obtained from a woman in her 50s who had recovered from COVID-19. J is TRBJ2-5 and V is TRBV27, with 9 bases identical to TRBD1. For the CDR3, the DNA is TGTGCCAGCAGTCCGACAGGGGGAGAGACCCAGTACTTC. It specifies CASSPTGGETQYF.